This T cell receptor (beta chain) was observed in a study of blood T cell repertoires in COVID-19. Turning to the study itself: Whether acute or convalescent, the COVID-19 samples came from the United States, Italy and Spain. Sources were T cells, B-cell-depleted T cells, or PBMCs; the material itself was cDNA or gDNA.

The authors' processing: The assay estimated nucleated cells by amplifying reference gene primers. Using immunoSEQ multiplex PCR, the repertoire was profiled, and TCRdb retains in-frame clones only, with some absent. The V and J calls and clone size come from that table; D and trimming were worked out from the DNA. Of fewer than 250,000 clones in the sample, 84% are singletons; the top ten hold roughly 5%. This clone has just a few counts. The sample consisted of peripheral blood. This receptor was taken from a woman in her seventies with active or convalescent COVID-19.

The CDR3 coding sequence is TGTGCCAGCAGCCCCGGACTGAATGAAAAACTGTTTTTT. This translates into CASSPGLNEKLFF. This rearrangement joins TRBV11-2 to TRBJ1-4; D is undetermined. Per the germline V gene, CDR1 is SGHAT and CDR2 is FQNNGV. V lost 5 bases to trimming and J lost 5 bases, with 9 bases between them. CDR3 length: 13 residues.